The next 18 T cell receptor beta chains were all read from a single sample in a study of memory CD4+ T cells and cytomegalovirus serostatus. Only in-frame clones appear in the TCRdb table, and some are missing; sequencing was by immunoSEQ multiplex PCR. Of 50,000 to 65,000 clones in the sample, 75% to 80% were seen once. Single viable CD3+CD4+CD8-CD45RO+ cells were sorted as the memory CD4+ T cells. The sequenced sample consisted of memory CD4+ T cells from blood. These receptor sequences come from an adult in good health and CMV-seronegative.

This clone was seen more than once but under ten times. The J gene is TRBJ1-1, the V gene TRBV5-1; the match to TRBD1 covers 8 bases. Germline V gene sequence: CDR1 SGHRS, CDR2 YFSETQ. Losses at the gene ends were 4 bases for V and 0 bases for J; bases not matched to a gene: 5. The CDR3 is made up of 15 amino acids. Here the CDR3 DNA reads TGCGCCAGCAGCAAAATGACAGGGGTGAACACTGAAGCTTTCTTT. Its protein is CASSKMTGVNTEAFF.

This clone has more than one count but fewer than ten. The chain has TRBV2 and TRBJ1-6; possibly TRBD1 for D (6 bases). Between the trimmed V and J ends, which lost 6 bases and 6 bases, there was a span of 15 bases. Germline V CDR1 and CDR2: SNHLY, FYNNEI. The length of the CDR3 is 15 residues. CDR3 residues: CASRKTGARNSPLHF. CDR3 sequence (DNA): TGTGCCAGCAGGAAGACGGGGGCCCGTAATTCACCCCTCCACTTT. Full variable domain (missing parts from reference TRBV2 and TRBJ1-6): EPEVTQTPSHQVTQMGQEVILRCVPISNHLYFYWYRQILGQKVEFLVSFYNNEISEKSEIFDDQFSVERPDGSNFTLKIRSTKLEDSAMYFCASRKTGARNSPLHFGNGTRLTVT.

The chain is built from TRBV18 and TRBJ2-1; D remains unclear. The length of the CDR3 is 13 residues. V was pared by 3 bases and J by 6 bases, with 9 bases between. Germline values: CDR1 KGHSH, CDR2 LQKENI. CDR3: CASSPRGANEQFF. The CDR3 DNA sequence: TGTGCCAGCTCACCTCGCGGAGCCAATGAGCAGTTCTTC.

This clone was seen more than once but under ten times. The chain recombines TRBV6-6 with TRBJ1-1; D not resolved. This CDR3 comprises 12 residues. CDR1 MNHNY and CDR2 SVGAGI come from the germline V gene (reference sequence). V lost 1 base and J 8 bases, leaving 8 bases between the germline ends. The CDR3 coding sequence is TGTGCCAGCAGTTACTATGGGGAGGAAGCTTTCTTT. Protein product: CASSYYGEEAFF.

The rearrangement links TRBV10-2 to TRBJ1-5; D remains unclear. Trimming took 5 bases from V and 1 from J, leaving 12 bases between them. Germline CDR1 reads WSHSY; CDR2 reads SAAADI. This CDR3 region has 15 residues. CDR3 protein: CASSKRAESNQPQHF. The CDR3 DNA reads as TGCGCCAGCAGTAAGCGGGCAGAAAGCAATCAGCCCCAGCATTTT.

The gene calls are TRBV29-1 and TRBJ1-1; D perhaps matches TRBD1 (6 bases). V gave up 7 bases and J gave up 4 bases, with 10 bases separating them. From germline, CDR1 is SQVTM and CDR2 ANQGSEA. The CDR3 totals 11 residues. CDR3 amino acids: CSGTDSTEAFF. The CDR3 DNA follows: TGCAGCGGGACGGACAGCACTGAAGCTTTCTTT.

The J gene is TRBJ2-2, the V gene TRBV19; D gene unclear. The CDR3 is 14 amino acids. The germline gives CDR1 LNHDA, CDR2 SQIVND (reference sequence). Trimming shortened V by 1 base and J by 0 bases, and 3 bases separated the two germline ends. The CDR3 DNA reads TGTGCCAGTAGTATAGCGCCGAACACCGGGGAGCTGTTTTTT. Protein sequence: CASSIAPNTGELFF. Full variable domain (outside the CDR3, taken from reference TRBV19 and TRBJ2-2): DGGITQSPKYLFRKEGQNVTLSCEQNLNHDAMYWYRQDPGQGLRLIYYSQIVNDFQKGDIAEGYSVSREKKESFPLTVTSAQKNPTAFYLCASSIAPNTGELFFGEGSRLTVL.

The chain is built from TRBV5-5 and TRBJ2-7; maybe TRBD2 (5 bases). V lost 1 base to trimming and J lost 4 bases, with 15 bases between them. The CDR3 length is 15 residues. Germline loops: CDR1 SGHKS, CDR2 YYEKEE (reference sequence). The CDR3 here is CASSLLTTSTYEQYF. In nucleotides, the CDR3 is TGTGCCAGCAGCTTGTTGACTACCTCGACATACGAGCAGTACTTC.

The J gene is TRBJ2-1, the V gene TRBV28; 8 nucleotides align to TRBD1. The CDR3 loop spans 16 amino acids. V lost 4 bases to trimming and J lost 1 base; unmatched junction nucleotides: 6. Germline V gives CDR1 MDHEN, CDR2 SYDVKM. CDR3 DNA sequence: TGTGCCAGCAGTTCCTTGACAGGGGATTCCTACAATGAGCAGTTCTTC. Amino acid sequence: CASSSLTGDSYNEQFF.

This rearrangement joins TRBV2 to TRBJ2-7, with TRBD2 identical over 7 bases. This CDR3 comprises 17 residues. Germline V lookup: CDR1 SNHLY, CDR2 FYNNEI. Trimming took 7 bases from V and 2 from J; bases not matched to a gene: 17. The DNA for the CDR3 is TGTGCCAGCACCGTCTCTGTCAGAGGTCGGGGGGCCTACGAGCAGTACTTC. This translates into CASTVSVRGRGAYEQYF. Full variable domain (rest looked up from reference TRBV2 and TRBJ2-7): EPEVTQTPSHQVTQMGQEVILRCVPISNHLYFYWYRQILGQKVEFLVSFYNNEISEKSEIFDDQFSVERPDGSNFTLKIRSTKLEDSAMYFCASTVSVRGRGAYEQYFGPGTRLTVT.

The chain combines TRBV29-1 with TRBJ1-2, with 8 bases matching TRBD1. Germline V gives CDR1 SQVTM, CDR2 ANQGSEA. The CDR3 covers 15 residues. Trimming took 1 base from V and 8 from J; bases not matched to a gene: 12. This CDR3 is CSVEGGSGTGNGYTF. The CDR3 DNA reads as TGCAGCGTTGAAGGGGGTTCCGGGACAGGAAACGGCTACACCTTC. The full variable domain, completed using reference TRBV29-1 and TRBJ1-2, is SAVISQKPSRDICQRGTSLTIQCQVDSQVTMMFWYRQQPGQSLTLIATANQGSEATYESGFVIDKFPISRPNLTFSTLTVSNMSPEDSSIYLCSVEGGSGTGNGYTFGSGTRLTVV.

The chain's CDR3 is CASSDREEYEQFF. The DNA of the CDR3 is TGTGCCAGCAGTGACAGGGAGGAGTATGAGCAGTTCTTC. J is TRBJ2-1 and V is TRBV6-4; TRBD2 might be the D (6 bases). The germline V gene has CDR1 MRHNA and CDR2 SNTAGT. The V gene lost 2 bases and the J gene lost 8 bases, with 10 bases spanning the gap. The length of the CDR3 is 13 residues.

The CDR3 here is CASSGGATNEKLFF. The CDR3 nucleotides read TGTGCCAGTAGTGGCGGTGCAACTAATGAAAAACTGTTTTTT. The chain carries TRBV19 and TRBJ1-4, with D hard to call. This CDR3 spans 14 amino acids. V lost 5 bases and J 0 bases, leaving 7 bases between the germline ends. The germline V gene encodes CDR1 LNHDA and CDR2 SQIVND (reference sequence).

This clone occurred many times. V and J are TRBV30 and TRBJ2-6; D might be TRBD1 (6 bases). Germline V gene lookup returns CDR1 GTSNPN and CDR2 SVGIG (reference sequence). V shed 0 bases and J shed 0 bases, with 12 bases lying between them. CDR3 length: 17 residues. The CDR3 bases are TGTGCCTGGAGTGTGACAGGTGCCCACTCTGGGGCCAACGTCCTGACTTTC. Its protein product is CAWSVTGAHSGANVLTF.

The V and J genes are TRBV4-2 and TRBJ2-7; 7 positions agree with TRBD2. V dropped 1 base and J dropped 1; count of bases not matched to a gene: 4. CDR1 is LGHNA and CDR2 is YNFKEQ in the germline V gene. The CDR3 contains 15 residues. The DNA of the CDR3 is TGTGCCAGCAGCCAAGTGGACGGGGGGTCCTACGAGCAGTACTTC. It translates to CASSQVDGGSYEQYF.

This clone was observed once. The chain has TRBV4-3 and TRBJ2-6; 9 nucleotides agree with TRBD1. This CDR3 has 19 amino acids. The trim removed 1 base at V and 0 bases at J, leaving 7 bases unmatched. Per germline, CDR1 LGHNA and CDR2 YSLEER. The CDR3 DNA is TGCGCCAGCAGCCAAGGGTGGGGGACAGGGACCTCTGGGGCCAACGTCCTGACTTTC. Translated: CASSQGWGTGTSGANVLTF.

The J gene is TRBJ2-7, the V gene TRBV7-2, with 11 bases that match TRBD2. Per the germline V gene, CDR1 is SGHTA and CDR2 is FQGNSA. The CDR3 consists of 13 residues. The ends lost 2 bases at V and 12 bases at J; junction bases unmatched: 6. This CDR3 is CASSLRLAGGWYF. CDR3 nucleotides: TGTGCCAGCAGCTTAAGGCTAGCGGGAGGATGGTACTTC.

V and J are TRBV6-1 and TRBJ2-5; D unclear. The V end lost 6 bases, the J end lost 6 bases, and 20 bases lay between the germline ends. The CDR3 has 15 amino acids. Germline assignment: CDR1 MNHNS and CDR2 SASEGT. The CDR3 DNA is TGTGCCAGCAGCCTACAAGGGATGGCTTTACAGACCCAGTACTTC. This sequence encodes CASSLQGMALQTQYF.